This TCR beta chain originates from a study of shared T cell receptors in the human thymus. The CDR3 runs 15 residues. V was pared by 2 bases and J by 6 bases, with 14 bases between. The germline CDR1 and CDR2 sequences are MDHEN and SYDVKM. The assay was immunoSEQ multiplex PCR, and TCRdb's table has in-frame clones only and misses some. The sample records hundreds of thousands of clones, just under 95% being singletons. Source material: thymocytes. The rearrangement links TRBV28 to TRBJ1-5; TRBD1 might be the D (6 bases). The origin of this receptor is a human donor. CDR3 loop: CASSLGKGGSQPQHF. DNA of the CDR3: TGTGCCAGCAGTTTAGGGAAGGGGGGGAGTCAGCCCCAGCATTTT. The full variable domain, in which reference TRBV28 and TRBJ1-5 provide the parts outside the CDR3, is DVKVTQSSRYLVKRTGEKVFLECVQDMDHENMFWYRQDPGLGLRLIYFSYDVKMKEKGDIPEGYSVSREKKERFSLILESASTNQTSMYLCASSLGKGGSQPQHFGDGTRLSIL.